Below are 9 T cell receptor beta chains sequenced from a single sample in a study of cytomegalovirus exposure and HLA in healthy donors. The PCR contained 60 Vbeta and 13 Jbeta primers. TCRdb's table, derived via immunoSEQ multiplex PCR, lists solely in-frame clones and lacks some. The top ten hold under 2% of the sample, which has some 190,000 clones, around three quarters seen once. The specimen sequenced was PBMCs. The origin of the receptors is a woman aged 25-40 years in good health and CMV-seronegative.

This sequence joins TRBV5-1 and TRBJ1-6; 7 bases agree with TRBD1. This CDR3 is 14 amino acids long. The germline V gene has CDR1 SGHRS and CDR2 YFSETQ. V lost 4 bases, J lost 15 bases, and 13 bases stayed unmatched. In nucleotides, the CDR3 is TGCGCCAGCAGCCCGGGGGACAGTCAGCTGGTCCTCCACTTT. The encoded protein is CASSPGDSQLVLHF.

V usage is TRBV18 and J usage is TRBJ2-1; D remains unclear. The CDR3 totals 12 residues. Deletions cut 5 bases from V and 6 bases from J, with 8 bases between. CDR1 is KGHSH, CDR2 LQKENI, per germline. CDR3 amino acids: CASSIWLNEQFF. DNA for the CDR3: TGTGCCAGCTCAATCTGGCTCAATGAGCAGTTCTTC.

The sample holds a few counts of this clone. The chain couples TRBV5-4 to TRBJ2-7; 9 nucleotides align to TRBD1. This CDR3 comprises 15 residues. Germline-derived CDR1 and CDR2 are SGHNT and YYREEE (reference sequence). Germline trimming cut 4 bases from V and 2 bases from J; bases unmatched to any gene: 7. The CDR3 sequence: CASSGSRDRAYEQYF. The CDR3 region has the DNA TGTGCCAGCAGCGGGAGCCGGGACAGGGCCTACGAGCAGTACTTC.

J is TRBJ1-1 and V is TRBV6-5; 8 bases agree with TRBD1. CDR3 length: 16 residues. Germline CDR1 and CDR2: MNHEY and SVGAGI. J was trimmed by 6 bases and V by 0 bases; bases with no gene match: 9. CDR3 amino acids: CASSYSWTGFYPEAFF. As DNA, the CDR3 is TGTGCCAGCAGTTACTCGTGGACAGGGTTTTATCCTGAAGCTTTCTTT.

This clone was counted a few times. DNA of the CDR3: TGTGCCAGCAGCTTAGCGAGACAGGACGGAAACACCATATATTTT. Its translation is CASSLARQDGNTIYF. This sequence joins TRBV7-9 and TRBJ1-3; weak D call: TRBD1 (6 bases). Germline V gene data show CDR1 as SEHNR and CDR2 as FQNEAQ (reference sequence). V lost 0 bases and J lost 4, with 10 bases in between. CDR3 size: 15 residues.

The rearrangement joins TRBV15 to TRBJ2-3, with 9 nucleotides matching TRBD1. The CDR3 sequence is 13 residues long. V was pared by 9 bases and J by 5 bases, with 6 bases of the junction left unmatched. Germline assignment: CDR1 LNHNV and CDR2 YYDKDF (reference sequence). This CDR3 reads CATNGQGKDTQYF. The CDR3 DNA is TGTGCCACTAATGGACAGGGGAAAGATACGCAGTATTTT.

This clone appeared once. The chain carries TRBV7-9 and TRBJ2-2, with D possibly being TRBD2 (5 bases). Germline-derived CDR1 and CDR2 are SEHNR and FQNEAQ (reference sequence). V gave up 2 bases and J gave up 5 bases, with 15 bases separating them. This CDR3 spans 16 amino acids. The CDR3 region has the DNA TGTGCCAGCAGCTTAAACCCCGCAACTAGGACCGGGGAGCTGTTTTTT. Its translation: CASSLNPATRTGELFF.

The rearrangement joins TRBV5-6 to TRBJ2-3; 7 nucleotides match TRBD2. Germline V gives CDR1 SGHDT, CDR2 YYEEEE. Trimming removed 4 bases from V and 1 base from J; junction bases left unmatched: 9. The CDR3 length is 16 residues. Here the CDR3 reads CASSPMSGAGTDTQYF. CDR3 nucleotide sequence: TGTGCCAGCAGCCCAATGAGCGGGGCCGGCACAGATACGCAGTATTTT. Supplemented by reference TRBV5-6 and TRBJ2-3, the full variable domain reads DAGVTQSPTHLIKTRGQQVTLRCSPKSGHDTVSWYQQALGQGPQFIFQYYEEEERQRGNFPDRFSGHQFPNYSSELNVNALLLGDSALYLCASSPMSGAGTDTQYFGPGTRLTVL.

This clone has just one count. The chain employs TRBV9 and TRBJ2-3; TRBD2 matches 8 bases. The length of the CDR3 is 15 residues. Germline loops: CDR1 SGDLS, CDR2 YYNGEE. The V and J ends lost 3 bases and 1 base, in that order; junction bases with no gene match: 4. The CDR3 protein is CASSGPGLGTDTQYF. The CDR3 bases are TGTGCCAGCAGCGGCCCGGGACTAGGCACAGATACGCAGTATTTT.